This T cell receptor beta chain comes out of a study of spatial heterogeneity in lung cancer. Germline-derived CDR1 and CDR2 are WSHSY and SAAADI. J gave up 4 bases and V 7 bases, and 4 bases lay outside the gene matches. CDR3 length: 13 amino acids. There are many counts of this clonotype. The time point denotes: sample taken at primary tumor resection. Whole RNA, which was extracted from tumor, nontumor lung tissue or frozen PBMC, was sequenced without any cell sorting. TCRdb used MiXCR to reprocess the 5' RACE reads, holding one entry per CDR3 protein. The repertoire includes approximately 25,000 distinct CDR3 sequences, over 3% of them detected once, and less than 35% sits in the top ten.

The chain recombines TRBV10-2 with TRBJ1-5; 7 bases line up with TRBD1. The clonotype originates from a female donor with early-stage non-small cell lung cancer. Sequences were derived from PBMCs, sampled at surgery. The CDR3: CASKAGGNQPQHF. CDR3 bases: TGCGCCAGCAAGGCAGGGGGGAATCAGCCCCAGCATTTT.